The 18 T cell receptor beta chains reported below all come from one sample, sequenced in a study of human T cells and chemical hapten exposure (TCRdb year 2021). The intended sense of this specimen's time point label: patch test 2, 6 weeks after DPC sensitization. The sample's treatment or condition, from its label and the paper: therapeutic diphenylcyclopropenone sensitization with weekly scalp DPC. Library preparation used RACE. The instrument was a NextSeq 500. Through fastp at Q25 and MiXCR, TCRdb rebuilt clones from the public reads, retaining in-frame beta chains. Each CDR3 protein appears once, grouped with its most common genes and DNA. The sample has about 400,000 distinct CDR3 sequences on record, roughly 6% of them singletons. 5% to 6% of the sample is taken by the ten largest. The specimen was whole blood, collected in connection with sensitization to the hapten diphenylcyclopropenone (DPC). The source of these receptors is a woman younger than 30 with alopecia areata. Some clones in this sample may be carry-over from other donors' samples.

This clonotype has at least ten counts. This chain uses TRBV3-1 with TRBJ2-2, with a tentative D call TRBD1 (6 bases). The ends were cut back, 4 bases at V and 5 bases at J, with 8 bases in the middle. Looked up from germline, CDR1 is LGHDT and CDR2 is YNNKEL (reference sequence). The CDR3 extends over 13 amino acids. The DNA for the CDR3 is TGTGCCAGCAGCCGGCAGGGGACCGGGGAGCTGTTTTTT. This codes for CASSRQGTGELFF.

In its sample, this clonotype was seen many times. V gene TRBV5-1 combines with J gene TRBJ1-2; D is perhaps TRBD1 (5 bases). Germline V lookup: CDR1 SGHRS, CDR2 YFSETQ. CDR3 length equals 14 residues. V lost 5 bases and J lost 0, with 11 bases in between. CDR3: CASREDIANYGYTF. In DNA, the CDR3 is TGCGCCAGCAGGGAGGACATCGCTAACTATGGCTACACCTTC.

This clonotype was counted a few times. This chain joins TRBV6-1 and TRBJ2-7, with unresolved D. CDR3 length: 12 amino acids. The germline gives CDR1 MNHNS, CDR2 SASEGT. The ends were cut back, 3 bases at V and 5 bases at J, with 8 bases in the middle. The DNA for the CDR3 is TGTGCCAGCAGTGATCATCCCCACGAGCAGTACTTC. It translates to CASSDHPHEQYF.

The chain recombines TRBV2 with TRBJ2-1; 7 nucleotides agree with TRBD1. Germline V gene lookup returns CDR1 SNHLY and CDR2 FYNNEI. The CDR3 loop spans 13 amino acids. Trimming cost V 4 bases and J 5 bases; bases outside gene matches: 2. The CDR3 protein is CASSGGQNNEQFF. The CDR3 DNA reads as TGTGCCAGCAGTGGGGGACAGAACAATGAGCAGTTCTTC.

The table lists this clonotype with many counts. This chain connects TRBV20-1 to TRBJ1-1, with D hard to call. Germline-derived CDR1 and CDR2 are DFQATT and SNEGSKA (reference sequence). V shed 1 base and J shed 5 bases, with 11 bases lying between them. The CDR3 runs 13 residues. The CDR3 DNA sequence: TGCAGTGCTAGAGGCCGGTCGTTGACTGAAGCTTTCTTT. It codes for CSARGRSLTEAFF.

Many counts were recorded for this clonotype. The chain uses TRBV20-1 and TRBJ2-4; D remains ambiguous. This CDR3 has 14 amino acids. Germline loops: CDR1 DFQATT, CDR2 SNEGSKA (reference sequence). V lost 4 bases to trimming and J lost 0 bases, with 10 bases between them. The CDR3 spells CSAIVQLAKNIQYF. The CDR3 bases are TGCAGTGCTATCGTACAGCTAGCCAAAAACATTCAGTACTTC.

This clonotype was found many times. The V call is TRBV5-1, the J call TRBJ2-1, with TRBD1 matching 7 bases. Germline V lookup: CDR1 SGHRS, CDR2 YFSETQ. There are 14 residues in the CDR3. V gave up 0 bases and J gave up 8 bases; unmatched junction bases: 5. The DNA for the CDR3 is TGCGCCAGCAGCTTGGACAGGGGAAGAGATGAGCAGTTCTTC. It specifies CASSLDRGRDEQFF.

The CDR3 spells CASRIGQGLQETQYF. CDR3 coding DNA: TGTGCCAGCAGGATTGGACAGGGTCTGCAAGAGACCCAGTACTTC. The chain couples TRBV5-8 to TRBJ2-5; 8 bases agree with TRBD1. The germline gives CDR1 SGHTS, CDR2 YDEGEE. There are 15 residues in the CDR3. J was trimmed by 2 bases and V by 5 bases; bases with no gene match: 8.

The chain links TRBV18 to TRBJ2-5; tentative D call: TRBD1 (6 bases). The CDR3 contains 14 residues. Germline V gene data show CDR1 as KGHSH and CDR2 as LQKENI. V was clipped by 1 base and J by 5 bases, with 11 bases between them. CDR3 DNA: TGTGCCAGCTCACCACAGGGGGTTTTGGAGACCCAGTACTTC. It codes for CASSPQGVLETQYF.

This clonotype was found many times. The chain links TRBV6-2 or TRBV6-3 to TRBJ2-7, with D hard to call. V was trimmed by 0 bases and J by 7 bases, leaving 13 bases between them. Germline V gives CDR1 MNHEY, CDR2 SVGEGT. This CDR3 comprises 14 residues. CDR3 residues: CASSYSGKPREQYF. CDR3 nucleotide sequence: TGTGCCAGCAGTTACTCGGGAAAGCCACGGGAGCAGTACTTC.

This clonotype was observed once. The chain joins TRBV6-1 to TRBJ1-3, with D perhaps matching TRBD1 (6 bases). Deletions cut 2 bases from V and 2 bases from J, with 10 bases between. Per the germline V gene, CDR1 is MNHNS and CDR2 is SASEGT. The length of the CDR3 is 15 residues. The CDR3 bases are TGTGCCAGCAGTGAAAGGGGGGGAGCTGGAAACACCATATATTTT. Residues: CASSERGGAGNTIYF.

This clonotype was seen a few times. This rearrangement joins TRBV6-2 or TRBV6-3 to TRBJ1-5; 8 bases fit TRBD1. Germline CDR1 and CDR2: MNHEY and SVGEGT. Trimming removed 2 bases from V and 0 bases from J; junction bases left unmatched: 6. The CDR3 runs 17 residues. CDR3 nucleotide sequence: TGTGCCAGCAGTTACGCGACAGGGGTACTTAGCAATCAGCCCCAGCATTTT. It encodes CASSYATGVLSNQPQHF.

This clonotype was counted ten times or more. The chain is built from TRBV27 and TRBJ1-5; D remains ambiguous. Trimming removed 1 base from V and 1 base from J, with 8 bases in between. This CDR3 spans 15 amino acids. Germline values: CDR1 MNHEY, CDR2 SMNVEV (reference sequence). The DNA of the CDR3 is TGTGCCAGCAGTTTATGGCCGGGGAGCAATCAGCCCCAGCATTTT. This gives the protein CASSLWPGSNQPQHF.

This chain connects TRBV5-1 to TRBJ2-2; D is perhaps TRBD1 or TRBD2 (5 bases each). V lost 4 bases to trimming and J lost 1 base, with 11 bases between them. From germline, CDR1 is SGHRS and CDR2 YFSETQ. The CDR3 runs 15 residues. This CDR3 reads CASSLGTENTGELFF. CDR3 coding DNA: TGCGCCAGCAGCCTAGGGACCGAGAACACCGGGGAGCTGTTTTTT.

This clonotype was observed at least ten times. The chain uses TRBV6-1 and TRBJ1-6; 10 bases fit TRBD1. V lost 7 bases to trimming and J lost 7 bases; unmatched junction nucleotides: 7. The CDR3 runs 15 residues. CDR1 is MNHNS and CDR2 is SASEGT in the germline V gene. As DNA, the CDR3 is TGTGCCAGCATTCTGGGACAGGGGAAGAATTCACCCCTCCACTTT. As protein: CASILGQGKNSPLHF.

In this sample, this clonotype turned up many times. The gene calls are TRBV7-8 and TRBJ1-5; TRBD1 is a possible D gene (5 bases). V was trimmed by 3 bases and J by 3 bases, leaving 15 bases between them. The CDR3 sequence is 16 residues long. Germline V gene sequence: CDR1 SGHVS, CDR2 FQNEAQ. The CDR3 is CASSFRAPGNNQPQHF. CDR3 nucleotides: TGTGCCAGCAGCTTCAGGGCCCCGGGGAACAATCAGCCCCAGCATTTT.

This clonotype showed up just a few times. This sequence joins TRBV14 and TRBJ2-7; no reliable D call. Trimming took 4 bases from V and 0 from J, leaving 10 bases between them. The CDR3 sequence is 14 residues long. Per germline, CDR1 SGHDN and CDR2 FVKESK. CDR3 in amino acids: CASSPSGVSYEQYF. As DNA, the CDR3 is TGTGCCAGCAGCCCAAGTGGGGTCTCCTACGAGCAGTACTTC.

Many counts were recorded for this clonotype. The germline gene is not matched at one end of the junction; a read error may be the cause. The chain employs TRBV7-7 and TRBJ2-2; 7 bases agree with TRBD1. The germline V gene has CDR1 SSHAT and CDR2 FNYEAQ (reference sequence). This CDR3 spans 13 amino acids. The CDR3 here is CASTPGGTGELFF. Here the CDR3 DNA reads TGTGCTAGCACCCCAGGGGGTACCGGGGAGCTGTTTTTT.